This T cell receptor beta chain comes out of a study of PD-1 blockade in classical Hodgkin lymphoma. Time point in this sample: cycle 4 day 1 (C4D1), after more than five weeks of nivolumab. Every patient was affected by relapse after autologous stem cell transplantation, while exposure to brentuximab vedotin was not uniform. Patients reached a best response of complete response, partial response or progressive disease. Germline values: CDR1 SGHVS, CDR2 FQNEAQ. Trimming shortened V by 5 bases and J by 0 bases, and 7 bases separated the two germline ends. The CDR3 runs to 13 residues. Method: immunoSEQ multiplex PCR; TCRdb's copy keeps in-frame clones and lacks some. The repertoire consists of almost 95,000 clones, with about 83% occurring once and the leading ten covering about 15%.

This chain joins TRBV7-8 and TRBJ1-1; D gene unclear. The material sequenced was peripheral blood mononuclear cells (PBMCs), taken before the fourth cycle of nivolumab. The origin of this receptor is a human donor with classical Hodgkin lymphoma. CDR3 region: CASSAQVNTEAFF. The CDR3 DNA sequence: TGTGCCAGCAGCGCACAAGTGAACACTGAAGCTTTCTTT.